A selection of T cell receptor beta chains follows, all from one sample in a study of cytomegalovirus exposure and HLA in healthy donors. Only in-frame clones appear in the TCRdb table, and some are missing; sequencing was by immunoSEQ multiplex PCR. This sample yields 150,000 to 200,000 clones, of which roughly 73% are seen a single time; around 1.3% belongs to the top ten. The sequenced sample consisted of PBMCs. The receptors shown here come from a woman aged 25 to 39 in good health and CMV-seronegative. Each CDR3 is given with its conserved first and last residue. D genes are given only for firm matches. The size entry is marked missing in some rows and otherwise reads once, few, many or a size class.

D gene	clone size	V gene	J gene	CDR3 DNA	CDR3 protein
TRBD2	.	TRBV7-2	TRBJ2-7	TGTGCCAGCAGCCTTAGCGGGGGGGCCACGTACTACGAGCAGTACTTC	CASSLSGGATYYEQYF
.	.	TRBV7-2	TRBJ2-1	TGTGCCAGCACCCGACAGGTTAGCTCCTACAATGAGCAGTTCTTC	CASTRQVSSYNEQFF
.	.	TRBV27	TRBJ2-6	TGTGCCAGCAGTAGGAGCAGAGGGCGGTCTGGGGCCAACGTCCTGACTTTC	CASSRSRGRSGANVLTF
TRBD1	.	TRBV29-1	TRBJ1-3	TGCAGCGTTGTCACAGGGGGATCTGGAAACACCATATATTTT	CSVVTGGSGNTIYF
TRBD1	few	TRBV6-5	TRBJ1-2	TGTGCCAGCACCCAGGACAGGTGGGGGAGTGGCTACACCTTC	CASTQDRWGSGYTF
.	few	TRBV5-1	TRBJ2-1	TGCGCCAGCAGCTTGCGGCAGGGTGATGTCGGTGAGCAGTTCTTC	CASSLRQGDVGEQFF
.	.	TRBV6-5	TRBJ1-4	TGTGCCAGCAGTTACTCGAGCGGGACACCCGATGAAAAACTGTTTTTT	CASSYSSGTPDEKLFF
TRBD1	.	TRBV5-1	TRBJ1-2	TGCGCCAGCAGCTTGAACAGGGGGCATGGCTACACCTTC	CASSLNRGHGYTF
TRBD2	.	TRBV12-5	TRBJ2-3	TGTGCTAGTGGACCCGGACTAGCGGGAGATACGCAGTATTTT	CASGPGLAGDTQYF
.	once	TRBV27	TRBJ2-1	TGTGCCGGCAGTGTAGGGGCTAGAACACTCATGAGCTCCTACAATGAGCAGTTCTTC	CAGSVGARTLMSSYNEQFF
.	.	TRBV11-2	TRBJ1-5	TGTGCCAGCAGCGGCAATAGCAATCAGCCCCAGCATTTT	CASSGNSNQPQHF
TRBD2	.	TRBV6-4	TRBJ2-5	TGTGCCAGCATTCCCGGGACTAGCGGGGGGCGGGAGACCCAGTACTTC	CASIPGTSGGRETQYF
.	.	TRBV29-1	TRBJ1-1	TGCAGCGTTCAAAGAGGGTGGAACACTGAAGCTTTCTTT	CSVQRGWNTEAFF
TRBD2	.	TRBV28	TRBJ2-5	TGTGCCAGCGGGCGGGGGGGGGCCGGGGAGACCCAGTACTTC	CASGRGGAGETQYF
.	.	TRBV10-3	TRBJ1-3	TGTGCCATCAGGTCGAGCTCTGGAAACACCATATATTTT	CAIRSSSGNTIYF
.	once	TRBV5-6	TRBJ2-4	TGTGCCAGCAGCAGTTCAGAAGGGGAAAACAGTCAGTACTTC	CASSSSEGENSQYF
.	few	TRBV30	TRBJ2-3	TGTGCCTGGAGTGGGAGGTGGGGGGGCCCAGATACGCAGTATTTT	CAWSGRWGGPDTQYF
TRBD1	few	TRBV28	TRBJ1-1	TGTGCCAGCCAGGGGGAGTACACTGAAGCTTTCTTT	CASQGEYTEAFF
.	.	TRBV30	TRBJ2-1	TGTGCCTGGAGTCCTAGAAGCCATGAGCAGTTCTTC	CAWSPRSHEQFF
TRBD1	.	TRBV4-1	TRBJ2-5	TGCGCCAGCAGCCAAGTACAGGGGGGTTGGGAGACCCAGTACTTC	CASSQVQGGWETQYF
.	.	TRBV5-8	TRBJ2-3	TGTGCCAGCAGCTTCGCAGATACGCAGTATTTT	CASSFADTQYF
.	.	TRBV4-1	TRBJ1-1	TGCGCCAGCACCTCAGGGGATAGAACTGAAGCTTTCTTT	CASTSGDRTEAFF
TRBD2	.	TRBV7-3	TRBJ2-3	TGTGCCAGCAGCTTAAATAGCGGGGGGCTCCGGGATACGCAGTATTTT	CASSLNSGGLRDTQYF
.	.	TRBV2	TRBJ1-2	TGTGCCAGCAATAAAGACGGGGGTGGCTACACCTTC	CASNKDGGGYTF
TRBD1	.	TRBV18	TRBJ1-1	TGTGCCAGCTCACGAGGAGGGACAGGCCTCACTGAAGCTTTCTTT	CASSRGGTGLTEAFF
TRBD2	.	TRBV9	TRBJ2-5	TGTGCCAGCAGCCGCGGGGGAGCGGGGGTGGAGACCCAGTACTTC	CASSRGGAGVETQYF
.	.	TRBV25-1	TRBJ1-6	TGTGCCAGCACCCCCACAGGTGGTTCACCCCTCCACTTT	CASTPTGGSPLHF
.	.	TRBV27	TRBJ1-1	TGTGCCAGCAGTTTATGGCAGGGTACTGAAGCTTTCTTT	CASSLWQGTEAFF
TRBD1	.	TRBV7-2	TRBJ1-5	TGTGCCAGCAGCTTGACAGGGGAGGACCAGCCCCAGCATTTT	CASSLTGEDQPQHF
TRBD1	.	TRBV18	TRBJ2-7	TGTGCCAGCTCACCAGGGACAGGGAGCTCCTACGAGCAGTACTTC	CASSPGTGSSYEQYF
.	.	TRBV6-4	TRBJ1-2	.	CASISVPANYGYTF
TRBD1	.	TRBV6-1	TRBJ2-3	TGTGCCAGCAGTCACCCGGCGACAGGGACAGATACGCAGTATTTT	CASSHPATGTDTQYF